One and the same sample provided the 27 T cell receptor beta chains below, sequenced in a study of CD8+CD57+ T cells in acquired aplastic anemia. CDR3 and TCR beta VDJ profiling relied on a genomic DNA template. TCRdb re-derived calls from the reads in MiXCR, one entry per CDR3 protein. Of some 410,000 distinct CDR3 sequences listed, under 80% are singletons. The sequencing sample was made of sorted CD4+, CD8+, or CD8+CD57+ T cells (not recorded which) from PBMCs. The receptors stem from a human donor in good health, serving as a control.

The chain couples TRBV20-1 to TRBJ1-1; D gene ambiguous. The CDR3 sequence is 13 residues long. The germline V gene has CDR1 DFQATT and CDR2 SNEGSKA (reference sequence). The CDR3 nucleotides read TGCAGCGCCCTGCGGGCTAGGTATGAGGAAGCTTTCTTT. Translating it yields CSALRARYEEAFF.

This clonotype came up many times. The chain is built from TRBV7-8 and TRBJ1-1; D is perhaps TRBD1 (5 bases). Germline lookup yields CDR1 SGHVS and CDR2 FQNEAQ. Trimming shortened V by 1 base and J by 4 bases, and 13 bases separated the two germline ends. The length of the CDR3 is 15 residues. CDR3 coding DNA: TGTGCCAGCAGCTTAGTTAGTTTTACAGGCACTGAAGCTTTCTTT. Its protein is CASSLVSFTGTEAFF.

With regard to this clonotype: Sequence at one end of the junction differs from germline and may be a read error. In DNA form, the CDR3 reads TGTGCCACCAGCAGAGAAGACAGGGGGAGCGGGCAGCCCTTTTTT. Residues: CATSREDRGSGQPFF. J is TRBJ2-2 and V is TRBV7-2; 9 bases fit TRBD1. Per germline, CDR1 SGHTA and CDR2 FQGNSA. The CDR3 spans 15 residues.

The chain links TRBV6-1 to TRBJ1-5, with 8 bases that match TRBD1. V dropped 6 bases and J dropped 2; count of bases not matched to a gene: 6. The CDR3 sequence is 15 residues long. The germline CDR1 and CDR2 sequences are MNHNS and SASEGT. The CDR3 region has the DNA TGTGCCAGCAGGTCCGACAGGGGCCGCAATCAGCCCCAGCATTTT. Translated, it gives CASRSDRGRNQPQHF.

Remarks on this clonotype: Relative to the germline gene, one junction end is altered; a read error may explain this. J is TRBJ1-2 and V is TRBV20-1; no definite D call. Germline values: CDR1 DFQATT, CDR2 SNEGSKA (reference sequence). CDR3 length: 14 residues. The DNA of the CDR3 is TGCAGCGCTAGTCCCCAGGACTACCATTATGGCTACACCTTC. Protein product: CSASPQDYHYGYTF.

This clonotype was recorded at least ten times. The gene calls are TRBV20-1 and TRBJ2-3; 9 positions agree with TRBD2. CDR3 size: 14 residues. Trimming took 4 bases from V and 5 from J; bases not matched to a gene: 7. Germline V gives CDR1 DFQATT, CDR2 SNEGSKA (reference sequence). In nucleotides, the CDR3 is TGCAGTGCTATTGGCGGGGGGGCGCGAGATACGCAGTATTTT. Its translation is CSAIGGGARDTQYF.

This clonotype was picked up many times. The rearrangement links TRBV7-9 to TRBJ2-5; D call uncertain. In germline, CDR1 is SEHNR, CDR2 FQNEAQ (reference sequence). V lost 0 bases to trimming and J lost 1 base, with 9 bases between them. CDR3 size: 15 residues. This chain's CDR3 is CASSLAEQAQETQYF. The CDR3 DNA follows: TGTGCCAGCAGCTTAGCAGAGCAAGCCCAAGAGACCCAGTACTTC.

Ten or more counts support this clonotype. The chain uses TRBV5-1 and TRBJ2-5; TRBD1 agrees at 9 bases. With 0 bases clipped from V and 1 base from J, the junction kept 7 bases outside the gene matches. The CDR3 runs 17 residues. CDR1 is SGHRS, CDR2 YFSETQ, per germline. CDR3 bases: TGCGCCAGCAGCTTGGCACAGGGGGCTGGTGGCCAAGAGACCCAGTACTTC. Its translation is CASSLAQGAGGQETQYF.

About this clonotype itself: Here the CDR3 omits its conserved ending phenylalanine or tryptophan, so a read error is the likely source. The V gene is TRBV7-3, the J gene TRBJ1-3; D gene ambiguous. There are 12 residues in the CDR3. With 2 bases removed from V and 11 bases from J, the gap between germline ends came to 10 bases. Germline CDR1 and CDR2: SGHTA and FQGTGA. CDR3 protein: CASSLGAAAIYL. CDR3 coding DNA: TGTGCCAGCAGCTTAGGTGCAGCCGCCATATATCTT.

The V call is TRBV2, the J call TRBJ2-5; D is perhaps TRBD2 (6 bases). The CDR3 is 13 residues long. The V gene lost 4 bases and the J gene lost 5 bases, with 11 bases spanning the gap. Germline V gene lookup returns CDR1 SNHLY and CDR2 FYNNEI. The CDR3 region has the DNA TGTGCCAGCAGTGGGGACTCTTGGGAGACCCAGTACTTC. The encoded protein is CASSGDSWETQYF.

On this clonotype itself: Lacking the conserved final phenylalanine or tryptophan, this CDR3 likely reflects a read error. Because the CDR3's place on the DNA is in doubt, the DNA is left out and the CDR3 is given as listed by TCRdb. The chain employs TRBV2 and TRBJ2-7; the table calls TRBD1, which could not be checked here. The germline V gene has CDR1 SNHLY and CDR2 FYNNEI. The CDR3 region is 15 residues in length, termini included. The CDR3 is CASSPGTGGAKLFFG.

Remarks on this clonotype: This CDR3 is missing its conserved last phenylalanine or tryptophan, likely due to a read error. The limits of the CDR3 on the DNA are not certain, so only TCRdb's listed CDR3 is given. The chain carries TRBV30 and TRBJ1-5. Germline V gives CDR1 GTSNPN, CDR2 SVGIG (reference sequence). The CDR3 length is 10 residues, termini included. CDR3 sequence reads: CAWRDDSGRV.

This clonotype was found a few times. The chain employs TRBV10-1 and TRBJ1-2; D may be TRBD1 (6 bases). V gave up 0 bases and J gave up 2 bases, with 10 bases separating them. The CDR3 contains 15 residues. Germline-derived CDR1 and CDR2 are WNHNN and SYGVQD (reference sequence). CDR3 loop: CASSESAGVNYGYTF. CDR3 sequence (DNA): TGCGCCAGCAGTGAGTCGGCAGGGGTGAACTATGGCTACACCTTC.

The chain joins TRBV5-1 to TRBJ2-7; D gene uncertain. Trimming left V 4 bases short and J 0 bases short, with 14 bases between. The CDR3 has 15 residues. Germline V lookup: CDR1 SGHRS, CDR2 YFSETQ. The CDR3, as DNA: TGCGCCAGCAGCCCTAGGCGCCTAAGCTCCTACGAGCAGTACTTC. Its translation: CASSPRRLSSYEQYF. The full variable domain, rest sourced from reference TRBV5-1 and TRBJ2-7, is KAGVTQTPRYLIKTRGQQVTLSCSPISGHRSVSWYQQTPGQGLQFLFEYFSETQRNKGNFPGRFSGRQFSNSRSEMNVSTLELGDSALYLCASSPRRLSSYEQYFGPGTRLTVT.

The rearrangement joins TRBV9 to TRBJ1-1; unclear D gene. CDR1 and CDR2 (germline): SGDLS, YYNGEE. The CDR3 spans 16 residues. Trimming cost V 4 bases and J 8 bases, with 24 bases left between them. DNA for the CDR3: TGTGCCAGCAGCTTAGCGAGCGCGGTATTTGACCCGGAAGCTTTCTTT. As protein: CASSLASAVFDPEAFF.

V gene TRBV20-1 combines with J gene TRBJ2-1; 7 bases match TRBD2. V gave up 3 bases and J gave up 7 bases; unmatched junction bases: 9. There are 14 residues in the CDR3. Germline CDR1 and CDR2: DFQATT and SNEGSKA (reference sequence). CDR3 loop: CSARTSPPDNEQFF. The CDR3 DNA is TGCAGTGCTAGGACTAGCCCCCCAGATAATGAGCAGTTCTTC.

Many counts were recorded for this clonotype. J is TRBJ2-1 and V is TRBV29-1; TRBD2 aligns across 11 bases. Germline-derived CDR1 and CDR2 are SQVTM and ANQGSEA. The J segment lost 5 bases and the V segment lost 7 bases, leaving 7 bases of the junction unmatched. The CDR3 is 14 amino acids. CDR3 in amino acids: CSGSLGLADNEQFF. DNA of the CDR3: TGCAGCGGAAGCTTGGGACTAGCGGACAATGAGCAGTTCTTC.

About this clonotype itself: The CDR3 ends on some other residue instead of the conserved phenylalanine or tryptophan, so this is likely a read error. The DNA is left out, because the CDR3 cannot be placed on it with certainty; the CDR3 is given as TCRdb lists it. V gene TRBV7-2 combines with J gene TRBJ2-3; the table's TRBD1 call for D was not verified on the DNA. Inclusive of both ends, the CDR3 amounts to 12 amino acids. The germline V gene has CDR1 SGHTA and CDR2 FQGNSA. The CDR3 sequence: CASSPLGDGTEA.

At least ten counts were recorded for this clonotype. The rearrangement joins TRBV7-8 to TRBJ1-2; D ambiguous. Per germline, CDR1 SGHVS and CDR2 FQNEAQ. This CDR3 contains 13 residues. The V and J ends lost 1 base and 3 bases respectively, with 6 bases between them. CDR3 sequence: CASSLGPDYGYTF. The DNA for the CDR3 is TGTGCCAGCAGCTTAGGGCCAGACTATGGCTACACCTTC.

A single count supports this clonotype. The junction does not match germline at one end; this may be a read error. The genes are TRBV7-6 and TRBJ2-1; D is uncertain. Germline V gene lookup returns CDR1 SGHVS and CDR2 FNYEAQ. This CDR3 contains 14 residues. CDR3 nucleotide sequence: TGTGCCAGCAGCGTAGGTGTGGCGCACTATGAGCAGATCTTC. Encoded protein: CASSVGVAHYEQIF.

In the case of this clonotype: Mismatch with germline at one junction end may stem from a read error. V gene TRBV20-1 combines with J gene TRBJ2-7; tentative D call: TRBD1 (5 bases). Germline CDR1 DFQATT, CDR2 SNEGSKA (reference sequence). This CDR3 contains 12 residues. The DNA for the CDR3 is TGCGGTGCTCGACAGTATACGGGCGATGAGTACTTC. Translating it yields CGARQYTGDEYF.

The chain uses TRBV5-1 and TRBJ2-2, with D possibly being TRBD1 or TRBD2 (5 bases each). Germline CDR1 SGHRS, CDR2 YFSETQ. CDR3 length: 12 amino acids. Trimming stripped 4 bases from V and 16 bases from J, with 17 bases between. For the CDR3, the DNA is TGCGCCAGCAGCATGGAACCCAGGGAGTCGTTTTTT. The encoded protein is CASSMEPRESFF.

The chain has TRBV7-2 and TRBJ1-2, with 8 positions matching TRBD1. CDR1 and CDR2 (germline): SGHTA, FQGNSA. This CDR3 has 14 amino acids. The trim removed 1 base at V and 6 bases at J, leaving 4 bases unmatched. CDR3 region: CASSLGGRGHGYTF. The CDR3 DNA sequence: TGTGCCAGCAGCTTAGGGGGCAGGGGGCATGGCTACACCTTC.

This clonotype was found a few times. The genes are TRBV10-3 and TRBJ1-3, with D maybe TRBD1 (5 bases). Germline V CDR1 and CDR2: ENHRY, SYGVKD. With 3 bases removed from V and 2 bases from J, the gap between germline ends came to 20 bases. The CDR3 runs to 18 residues. CDR3 DNA sequence: TGTGCCATCAGTGACCAGATCCGGGGGACCCTCACTGGAAACACCATATATTTT. This sequence encodes CAISDQIRGTLTGNTIYF.

The genes are TRBV12-3 or TRBV12-4 and TRBJ1-2; weak D call: TRBD1 (5 bases). There are 12 residues in the CDR3. Trimming removed 5 bases from V and 5 bases from J, with 9 bases in between. The CDR3 coding sequence is TGTGCCAGCAGTCCACAGGTTTATGGCTACACCTTC. This codes for CASSPQVYGYTF.

This clonotype was observed a single time. This chain uses TRBV12-3 or TRBV12-4 with TRBJ2-7; D is unresolved. The ends were cut back, 6 bases at V and 0 bases at J, with 15 bases in the middle. The CDR3 runs to 15 residues. The CDR3 DNA follows: TGTGCCAGCAGCTACGCCACACCGATCTCCTACGAGCAGTACTTC. Residues: CASSYATPISYEQYF.

A note on this clonotype: The junction does not match germline at one end; this may be a read error. The chain joins TRBV7-3 to TRBJ2-6; D ambiguous. Germline CDR1 SGHTA, CDR2 FQGTGA. This CDR3 contains 16 residues. The CDR3 sequence is CASGPCGGRSSYVLTF. DNA of the CDR3: TGTGCCAGCGGCCCTTGCGGTGGCCGTAGCTCCTACGTGCTGACTTTC. Based on the CDR3 plus reference TRBV7-3 and TRBJ2-6, the full variable domain is GAGVSQTPSNKVTEKGKYVELRCDPISGHTALYWYRQSLGQGPEFLIYFQGTGAADDSGLPNDRFFAVRPEGSVSTLKIQRTERGDSAVYLCASGPCGGRSSYVLTFGAGSRLTVL.